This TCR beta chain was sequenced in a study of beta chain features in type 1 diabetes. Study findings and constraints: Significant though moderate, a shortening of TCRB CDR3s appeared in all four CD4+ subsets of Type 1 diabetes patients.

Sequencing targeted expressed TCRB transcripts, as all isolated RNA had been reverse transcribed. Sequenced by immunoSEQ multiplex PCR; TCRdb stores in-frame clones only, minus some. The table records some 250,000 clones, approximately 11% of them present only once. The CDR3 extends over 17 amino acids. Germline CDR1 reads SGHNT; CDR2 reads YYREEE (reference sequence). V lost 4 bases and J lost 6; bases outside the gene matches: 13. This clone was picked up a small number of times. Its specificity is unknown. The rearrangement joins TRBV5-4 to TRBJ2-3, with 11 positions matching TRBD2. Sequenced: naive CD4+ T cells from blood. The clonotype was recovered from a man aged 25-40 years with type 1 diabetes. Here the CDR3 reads CASSLSNPSGGSDTQYF. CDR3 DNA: TGTGCCAGCAGCCTGTCAAACCCTAGCGGGGGGTCGGATACGCAGTATTTT.